This TCR beta chain was sequenced during a study of shared clonotypes between healthy human individuals. This CDR3 is 18 amino acids long. Germline V lookup: CDR1 MNHEY, CDR2 SMNVEV (reference sequence). The V gene lost 1 base and the J gene lost 0 bases, with 13 bases spanning the gap. The method was immunoSEQ multiplex PCR; TCRdb's version includes in-frame clones alone and lacks a portion of them. The table shows 530,000 or so clones, with over 60% occurring only once. The rearrangement links TRBV27 to TRBJ2-6, with D unclear. The sequence was collected from a woman between 40 and 55 years old in good health. Some clones in this sample may be carry-over from other donors' samples. Specimen: PBMCs. The CDR3: CASSLYGLLSSGANVLTF. The CDR3 DNA is TGTGCCAGCAGTTTATACGGTCTCTTGAGCTCTGGGGCCAACGTCCTGACTTTC.